The present entry profiles one T cell receptor beta chain with its context. The antigen is not known. Running of the v3.0 immunoSEQ assay took place at survey level. Only in-frame clones appear in the TCRdb table, and some are missing; sequencing was by immunoSEQ multiplex PCR. The data show some 28,000 clones, 75% to 85% seen once. The data were taken from a study of long-term antiretroviral therapy in people with HIV. Study-wide results and limits: Controls had broader CDR3 length ranges than HIV repertoires did. Diversity remained lower than transplant donor controls, even though it increased after ART. Blood specimens, gathered between the mid-2000s and the late 2010s, were possibly obtained under older ART regimens.

A minimum of one pre-ART and two post-ART PBMC samples existed for each donor. Germline loops: CDR1 SGHNT, CDR2 YYREEE (reference sequence). Trimming removed 2 bases from V and 7 bases from J; junction bases left unmatched: 7. This CDR3 is built from 15 residues. The chain joins TRBV5-4 to TRBJ2-1, with TRBD2 matching over 9 bases. The source of this sequence is a man in his forties with HIV. The sequencing used unsorted PBMCs, collected 0.3 years after starting antiretroviral therapy. The CDR3 bases are TGTGCCAGCAGCTTACGCTCTAGCGGGAATAATGAGCAGTTCTTC. This translates into CASSLRSSGNNEQFF.